Presented here are 20 T cell receptor beta chains from one specimen sequenced in a study of shared clonotypes between healthy human individuals. The method was immunoSEQ multiplex PCR; TCRdb's version includes in-frame clones alone and lacks a portion of them. The repertoire holds 2,500,000 or so clones, approximately 92% seen once, with roughly 0.15% in the top ten. The source material was naive CD4+ T cells sorted from blood. Subset given: CD45RA+ positively selected. These receptors all stem from a man aged 18 to 30 in good health.

The chain has TRBV2 and TRBJ1-5; no definite D call. The CDR3 has 14 amino acids. Germline values: CDR1 SNHLY, CDR2 FYNNEI. Trimming removed 3 bases at V and 0 bases at J, with 6 bases between. CDR3 in amino acids: CASSDDNSNQPQHF. As DNA, the CDR3 is TGTGCCAGCAGTGACGACAATAGCAATCAGCCCCAGCATTTT.

The CDR3, as DNA: TGCAGCGTTGAGACCTGGGCGAGTAATGAGCAGTTCTTC. It translates to CSVETWASNEQFF. The chain couples TRBV29-1 to TRBJ2-1; D unresolved. The CDR3 contains 13 residues. V lost 3 bases and J 7 bases, leaving 13 bases between the germline ends. Germline V gene data show CDR1 as SQVTM and CDR2 as ANQGSEA.

The J gene is TRBJ2-5, the V gene TRBV19; D remains ambiguous. The CDR3 is 13 amino acids. The germline V gene has CDR1 LNHDA and CDR2 SQIVND (reference sequence). The V end lost 4 bases, the J end lost 5 bases, and 11 bases lay between the germline ends. CDR3 residues: CASSRVLRETQYF. CDR3 nucleotides: TGTGCCAGTAGTAGGGTACTCCGTGAGACCCAGTACTTC.

This clone has a handful of counts. The chain joins TRBV2 to TRBJ1-2; D is unclear. Trimming took 5 bases from V and 8 from J, leaving 15 bases between them. The CDR3 loop spans 13 amino acids. Germline assignment: CDR1 SNHLY and CDR2 FYNNEI. The CDR3 DNA reads TGTGCCAGCAGTCGCGCCGACCCGTACGGCTACACCTTC. Its protein product is CASSRADPYGYTF.

The V and J genes are TRBV10-3 and TRBJ2-5, with 7 nucleotides matching TRBD2. Germline loops: CDR1 ENHRY, CDR2 SYGVKD. After removal of 11 bases from V and 1 base from J, the junction contained 4 bases not matched to a gene. CDR3 length equals 12 residues. The CDR3 nucleotides read TGTGCCGCCGGCGGGAGCCAAGAGACCCAGTACTTC. Residues: CAAGGSQETQYF.

The V and J genes are TRBV10-3 and TRBJ2-7, with a weak D call TRBD1 (6 bases). This CDR3 comprises 13 residues. Deletions cut 11 bases from V and 1 base from J, with 15 bases between. CDR1 is ENHRY and CDR2 is SYGVKD in the germline V gene. The CDR3 DNA follows: TGTGCCGGTGTCCTCGGACAGTCCTACGAGCAGTACTTC. It encodes CAGVLGQSYEQYF.

This clone was counted a few times. The rearrangement uses TRBV30 and TRBJ1-1; weak D call: TRBD1 (5 bases). V was cut by 4 bases and J by 1 base, with 10 bases left in between. Germline assignment: CDR1 GTSNPN and CDR2 SVGIG (reference sequence). This CDR3 region has 13 residues. The chain's CDR3 is CAWTPQANTEAFF. The CDR3 DNA is TGTGCCTGGACCCCACAGGCGAACACTGAAGCTTTCTTT.

The chain has TRBV18 and TRBJ1-2; D not resolved. The ends were cut back, 3 bases at V and 10 bases at J, with 18 bases in the middle. Germline V lookup: CDR1 KGHSH, CDR2 LQKENI. This CDR3 comprises 14 residues. The CDR3 here is CASSPMPGDTDYTF. The CDR3 DNA reads as TGTGCCAGCTCACCGATGCCAGGTGATACCGACTACACCTTC.

Concerning this clone itself: Other DNA sequences within the sample encode an identical CDR3. The CDR3 DNA reads TGTGCCAGCAGCTTAGAGGGACAGGGGCAAGCTTTCTTT. Residues: CASSLEGQGQAFF. The rearrangement links TRBV7-9 to TRBJ1-1; TRBD1 matches at 10 bases. V was clipped by 1 base and J by 9 bases; unmatched bases: 2. The germline V gene encodes CDR1 SEHNR and CDR2 FQNEAQ (reference sequence). This CDR3 spans 13 amino acids.

The V gene is TRBV5-4, the J gene TRBJ2-2, with D perhaps assigned TRBD1 or TRBD2 (5 bases each). Trimming stripped 5 bases from V and 0 bases from J, with 20 bases between. Germline CDR1 is SGHNT and CDR2 is YYREEE (reference sequence). The CDR3 runs 18 residues. CDR3 amino acids: CASRKVGRDGPNTGELFF. For the CDR3, the DNA is TGTGCCAGCAGAAAGGTTGGTAGGGACGGACCGAACACCGGGGAGCTGTTTTTT.

The chain combines TRBV6-5 with TRBJ2-7; no clear D gene. Germline V gene sequence: CDR1 MNHEY, CDR2 SVGAGI. This CDR3 is 16 amino acids long. V was shortened by 0 bases and J by 2 bases, with 14 bases between the two germline ends. In DNA, the CDR3 is TGTGCCAGCAGTTACTCGATGCTCAGGTGGACCTACGAGCAGTACTTC. It specifies CASSYSMLRWTYEQYF.

The V call is TRBV7-9, the J call TRBJ1-2, with D tentatively TRBD1 (5 bases). The CDR3 covers 14 residues. CDR1 SEHNR and CDR2 FQNEAQ come from the germline V gene (reference sequence). V was clipped by 1 base and J by 0 bases, with 6 bases between them. In nucleotides, the CDR3 is TGTGCCAGCAGCTTAGTACAGGCTAACTATGGCTACACCTTC. It is translated as CASSLVQANYGYTF.

The chain recombines TRBV7-3 with TRBJ2-2; perhaps TRBD2 as D (6 bases). The CDR3 sequence is 17 residues long. Deletions cut 2 bases from V and 3 bases from J, with 16 bases between. Germline V gene lookup returns CDR1 SGHTA and CDR2 FQGTGA. For the CDR3, the DNA is TGTGCCAGCAGCTTACTTGACAGACGACTAGACACCGGGGAGCTGTTTTTT. This encodes CASSLLDRRLDTGELFF.

The CDR3: CATTTGSSYNEQFF. CDR3 DNA sequence: TGTGCCACCACTACCGGGAGTTCCTACAATGAGCAGTTCTTC. The chain joins TRBV11-2 to TRBJ2-1, with TRBD2 as a possible D gene (6 bases). The CDR3 loop spans 14 amino acids. V dropped 10 bases and J dropped 1 base, with 14 bases sitting between them. The germline CDR1 and CDR2 sequences are SGHAT and FQNNGV.

This clone was counted a single time. This chain uses TRBV6-6 with TRBJ2-3, with TRBD2 matching over 10 bases. Germline lookup yields CDR1 MNHNY and CDR2 SVGAGI (reference sequence). V was pared by 4 bases and J by 4 bases, with 8 bases of the junction left unmatched. The length of the CDR3 is 16 residues. This chain's CDR3 is CASSFTEREGSDTQYF. The CDR3 DNA reads as TGTGCCAGCAGTTTTACAGAGCGGGAGGGCTCAGATACGCAGTATTTT.

Turning to this clone: Other DNA sequences within the sample encode an identical CDR3. The rearrangement joins TRBV7-2 to TRBJ1-6; D is unresolved. Between the trimmed V and J ends, which lost 5 bases and 6 bases, there was a span of 8 bases. This CDR3 region has 13 residues. Per germline, CDR1 SGHTA and CDR2 FQGNSA. The CDR3 reads CASSREFNSPLHF. The CDR3 bases are TGTGCCAGCAGCCGCGAGTTTAATTCACCCCTCCACTTT.

V is TRBV18 and J is TRBJ1-1; possible D gene TRBD1, 5 bases. Trimming stripped 2 bases from V and 2 bases from J, with 12 bases between. The CDR3 is made up of 15 amino acids. Germline V gene data show CDR1 as KGHSH and CDR2 as LQKENI. CDR3 DNA sequence: TGTGCCAGCTCACCATATGTTCAGGGTAACACTGAAGCTTTCTTT. Translation gives CASSPYVQGNTEAFF.

To note about this clone: The identical CDR3 is also encoded by other nucleotide sequences in the sample. This chain joins TRBV7-9 and TRBJ1-4; no clear D gene. Germline CDR1 SEHNR, CDR2 FQNEAQ (reference sequence). Deletions cut 4 bases from V and 0 bases from J, with 9 bases between. CDR3 length equals 15 residues. The CDR3, as DNA: TGTGCCAGCAGCTCAAACAGTGCAACTAATGAAAAACTGTTTTTT. It specifies CASSSNSATNEKLFF.

This chain connects TRBV18 to TRBJ2-3, with a weak D call TRBD2 (5 bases). Trimming removed 3 bases from V and 4 bases from J, with 11 bases in between. Germline V gene sequence: CDR1 KGHSH, CDR2 LQKENI. This CDR3 comprises 14 residues. The CDR3 is CASSPRERADTQYF. In DNA form, the CDR3 reads TGTGCCAGCTCACCGAGGGAGCGCGCAGATACGCAGTATTTT.

V usage is TRBV30 and J usage is TRBJ1-5; D is possibly TRBD1 (6 bases). CDR1 is GTSNPN, CDR2 SVGIG, per germline (reference sequence). The CDR3 sequence is 16 residues long. V lost 1 base and J lost 5, with 18 bases in between. The CDR3 coding sequence is TGTGCCTGGAGTGGCCTCTCGACAGGTATGGATCAGCCCCAGCATTTT. It specifies CAWSGLSTGMDQPQHF. Combining the CDR3 with reference TRBV30 and TRBJ1-5 gives the whole variable domain SQTIHQWPATLVQPVGSPLSLECTVEGTSNPNLYWYRQAAGRGLQLLFYSVGIGQISSEVPQNLSASRPQDRQFILSSKKLLLSDSGFYLCAWSGLSTGMDQPQHFGDGTRLSIL.